This TCR beta chain was sequenced in a study of T cells in Graves' hyperthyroidism and ophthalmopathy. Study-wide background: At the time of initial diagnosis and before any treatment, peripheral blood was collected. General study results and limits: The majority of expanded thyroid clonotypes above 0.001 also appeared in blood. Ophthalmopathy prediction by the model preceded onset by a median about 6.8 months.

This clonotype was counted a few times. Its antigen is as yet unknown. RNA transcripts yielded amplified TCR beta CDR3 regions. The TCR CDR3 first-round RT-PCR relied on the HTBI primer set. TCRdb reprocessed the multiplex PCR reads with MiXCR, giving one entry per CDR3 protein. The repertoire holds about 600,000 distinct CDR3 sequences, with approximately 15% as singletons. Every diagnosis used clinical symptoms, serum thyroxine and TRAb, thyroid ultrasound and orbital computed tomography. CDR1 is LGHDT, CDR2 YNNKEL, per germline (reference sequence). Trimming took 1 base from V and 11 from J; bases not matched to a gene: 7. This CDR3 is built from 14 residues.

V and J are TRBV3-1 and TRBJ1-4, with TRBD1 identical over 7 bases. The source is a woman younger than 30 with Graves' ophthalmopathy. The sample was blood. The CDR3 sequence: CASSQVQGFDKLFF. The CDR3 DNA sequence: TGTGCCAGCAGCCAAGTACAGGGGTTTGACAAACTGTTTTTT.